This TCR beta chain was captured by sequencing in a study of T cells in Graves' hyperthyroidism and ophthalmopathy. Trimming at V came to 6 bases and at J to 2 bases, leaving 12 bases not matched to a gene. This CDR3 spans 15 amino acids. Germline loops: CDR1 DFQATT, CDR2 SNEGSKA (reference sequence). Study outcomes and limitations: Model-based prediction identified ophthalmopathy a median roughly 6.1 months prior to its onset.

This clonotype has a count of ten or more. What it binds is unknown. Template material for amplifying TCR beta CDR3 regions consisted of RNA transcripts. Initially, a first-round RT-PCR of the TCR CDR3 employed the HTBI primer set. TCRdb fed the multiplex PCR reads into MiXCR, producing one record per CDR3 protein. Found here are 400,000 to 600,000 distinct CDR3 sequences, about 16% of them singletons; the top ten hold 25% to 30%. The study left out patients who had uncontrolled infection, other autoimmune disease, pregnancy or lactation. Diagnostic assessment was based on clinical symptoms, serum thyroxine and TRAb, thyroid ultrasound and orbital computed tomography.

This clonotype was sampled from a woman in her twenties or thirties with Graves' ophthalmopathy. Sequencing used blood. The genes are TRBV20-1 and TRBJ2-7; 8 bases align to TRBD1. Here the CDR3 reads CSAPFWQDRAYEQYF. The CDR3 nucleotides are TGCAGTGCCCCTTTTTGGCAGGACAGGGCCTACGAGCAGTACTTC.